The present TCR beta chain was sequenced within a study of cytomegalovirus exposure and HLA in healthy donors (dated by TCRdb to between 2016 and 2019). About the full investigation: According to an earlier analysis of around 600 of the donors, 150 million to 200 million T cells yielded approximately 120 million unique TCR beta sequences and around 300 Gb of sequence data. HLA typing included class I and class II loci at four-digit resolution. Roughly 300 gigabases of sequencing data and tens of millions of unique TCR sequences were included in an early release covering roughly 600 HLA-typed donors. In an earlier analysis of roughly 540 of the donors, high-throughput TCR beta sequencing was used to judge whether each TCR beta V gene segment behaved as functional or pseudogenic. The study combined high-throughput TCR immunosequencing, statistical association of individual TCRs with disease status, and machine learning to predict cytomegalovirus infection status. On average, around 240,000 unique TCR beta nucleotide sequences were sequenced per donor among about 400 genotyped donors of the cohort, with about 19% of those sequences being non-productive. Along with the roughly 700-subject first cohort, a separate validation cohort of more than 90 different subjects was used. Rather than using new phenotypic data, the later analysis identified candidate immune exposures from TCR beta sequences and from how often those sequences occurred across donors. In a later genetic analysis, genome-wide SNP genotypes for about three fifths of the 666 donors were used, and that subset was treated as a discovery cohort. The T cell repertoires of 700 or so subjects were profiled by immunosequencing and related to cytomegalovirus serostatus. Four to six DR-DQ haplotypes were handled as single units for association and clustering, since linkage in the cohort was strong. The aim of the study was to test whether cataloging public T cell receptors could identify signatures of past pathogen exposure. Every discovery cohort repertoire had been produced on one sequencing platform. The number of donors typed differed by locus, with 629-630 for A, B, C, DRB1 and DQB1, roughly 520 for DQA1, over 600 for DPA1, and under 490 for DPB1. A later analysis re-analyzed previously published TCR beta repertoires from approximately 670 donors and added high-resolution HLA genotyping to study TCR occurrence patterns. Donor age, sex, ethnicity and CMV serostatus were collected together with the repertoire data. The genetic ancestry cluster associated with self-reported Caucasian donors included roughly 84% of the roughly 400 genotyped donors.

Library generation was performed with the immunoSEQ multiplex PCR assay. The multiplex PCR relied on a mix of 60 forward primers for TCR Vbeta segments and 13 reverse primers for TCR Jbeta segments. The CDR3 region of rearranged TCR beta genes was amplified from genomic DNA with a multiplex PCR assay. The amplified TCR beta libraries were sequenced on the Illumina HiSeq System as 87-base-pair reads. The authors' pipeline ran thus. A later analysis tallied 70 million to 100 million unique TCR beta chains across the 666 repertoires, and around 9.9 million of those chains were shared by two or more donors. Raw reads were error-corrected and collapsed into unique sequences by a nearest-neighbor algorithm in which closely related sequences were merged to remove PCR and sequencing errors. To assign V, D and J gene segments, CDR3 sequences were aligned to IMGT reference sequences. For a sequence to be retained, at least a six-nucleotide match to both a V gene segment and a J gene segment was required. A rearrangement counted as productive if the CDR3 had no stop codons and remained in frame with V and J, and every other rearrangement counted as non-productive. Following IMGT convention, CDR3 was defined as the stretch from the second conserved V-encoded cysteine up to the conserved J-encoded phenylalanine. In an earlier analysis of roughly 580 of the donors, sequences lacking an unambiguous match to a single V gene segment were excluded. In an earlier analysis of more than 500 of the donors, a V segment was called functional when productive rearrangements were above 56.7%, and segregating when the standard deviation between donors exceeded 5%. A statistical classification framework was developed to diagnose cytomegalovirus status using the catalog of TCR beta chain sequences. A later analysis assigned V and J genes by comparing TCR nucleotide sequences with IMGT/GENE-DB human TR gene sequences. Using the TCRdist pipeline, a later analysis assigned CDR3 sequences along with most-parsimonious VDJ recombination scenarios. In a later analysis, each TCR beta chain was defined by its CDR3 amino acid sequence together with its V-gene family, and reads without a unique V-gene family were excluded. In a later analysis, approximately 590 highly shared, low-generation-probability nucleotide sequences were removed to address suspected cross-contamination and a sequencing artifact. In a later analysis, a clonal expansion index for each public chain was calculated from normalized within-repertoire ranks of inferred template counts. A later analysis computed generation probabilities with a VDJ recombination model fitted to out-of-frame rearrangements, and checked the results against IGoR. A later analysis scored TCR-TCR, TCR-HLA and TCR-CMV co-occurrence with hypergeometric tests, applying a repertoire-size bias correction to TCR pairs. In a later analysis, false discovery rates were estimated by permuting HLA or CMV assignments 20 times. In a later analysis, co-occurring TCRs were grouped using DBSCAN, with TCRdist sequence similarity added in when clustering inside HLA-allele-positive subsets. Repertoires with fewer than 30,000 or more than 120,000 public chains were left out of co-occurrence clustering, as were a handful of repertoires with anomalous nucleotide sharing. The source is immuneACCESS, and TCRdb retained only in-frame sequences with V and J called. Part of the clones is not carried over; for the studies checked, unresolved V genes explain less than half of this, and the remainder is unexplained. V and J calls and clone size are those listed in that table; D and trimming were worked out from the DNA. Within this sample are over 100,000 clones, with 69% of them counted one time only. Jointly, the top ten make up 5.4% of the sample.

Overall study outcomes, separate from this receptor: A group of highly shared sequence variants was considered likely to be a technical artifact of the sequencing pipeline. Because HLA typing was missing for some donors at each locus, association tests included only the typed subset. V-gene and J-gene trimming of TCR beta chains was associated with a missense DCLRE1C variant in a later genetic analysis, and the association was replicated in an independent cohort. In vitro tests confirmed that a few of the cytomegalovirus-associated TCR beta chains recognize cytomegalovirus antigens. The study listed around 160 TCR beta chains as associated with cytomegalovirus. Most CMV-associated TCR beta chains appeared to be HLA-restricted in a later analysis, and the HLA associations seemed to be driven largely by CMV exposure. The earlier analysis of almost 600 of the donors excluded 15 to 20 rarely observed V segments, including chromosome 9 orphons, because counts were too low. While some public TCRs were present in many individuals, most TCR sequences turned up only very rarely across donors. Some IMGT-functional V segments, including TRBV6-2 and TRBV6-3, could not be told apart with the 87-base-pair reads, so those segments were excluded. When HLA alleles, especially DR and DQ, strongly co-occurred, TCR associations were difficult to assign to individual alleles. In both the original and validation cohorts, the classifier was reported to diagnose cytomegalovirus status with high specificity and sensitivity. The authors suggested that the approach could potentially be extended to other disease states and immunological phenotypes. Only TCR beta chains were sequenced in this cohort, and the absence of alpha or paired-chain data limited detectable features. A further reported finding was that TCR beta sequences accurately predicted the HLA-A and HLA-B alleles for most subjects in the first cohort. Roughly uniform sequencing depth across donors was assumed in presence/absence analyses, although this assumption may not hold. A later analysis associated roughly 17,000 TCR beta sequences with specific HLA alleles at a false discovery rate of 0.05. Correlated functional status among segregating V segments might be attributable to linkage disequilibrium, but an unknown experimental factor could not be ruled out. Compared with equally common non-associated chains, HLA-associated TCR beta chains in a later analysis were more clonally expanded and had lower generation probabilities. Compared with the approximately 670-donor mean, donors in an Asian-associated ancestry cluster had fewer N-insertions in productive TCRs, according to a later genetic analysis. In an earlier analysis of more than 500 of the donors, most TCR beta V segments appeared in productive rearrangements about 87% or about 30% of the time, broadly matching IMGT annotations. According to a later analysis, TCR association rates differed among HLA loci, with DRB1 alleles showing the most associated TCRs and HLA-C alleles showing the fewest. In a later analysis, several top co-occurrence clusters were reported to appear linked to parvovirus B19, influenza, CMV and Epstein-Barr virus. CMV serostatus was the only immune exposure information available for the cohort.

The cohort comprised around 700 healthy bone marrow donors. All cohort members were sampled while nominally healthy, although unrecorded immune exposures were likely present. The donor tested CMV seropositive and was one of the 289 seropositive cohort members. A peripheral blood sample was provided by each donor, and peripheral blood mononuclear cells were used for TCR beta sequencing. Genomic DNA was extracted from the blood cell samples with the Qiagen DNeasy Blood Extraction Kit. Including cysteine and phenylalanine, the CDR3 has 14 amino acids. The entry retains the CDR3 DNA only, 42 bases that are in frame from base 1. The germline V gene (reference sequence) supplies CDR1 SGHAT and CDR2 FQDESV. The germline ends are 11 bases apart after V is trimmed by 4 bases and J by 4 bases. Only a few counts were recorded for this clone. Its antigen specificity is not known. No much larger clonotype is one base removed from it; base qualities were not supplied.

Sequencing was performed on PBMCs. This clonotype was sampled from a woman in her seventies in good health and CMV-seropositive. The sequence joins TRBV11-1 to TRBJ1-3; the D gene is possibly TRBD1, with 6 bases matching. CDR3 sequence: CASSSNTGGNTIYF. The DNA sequence is as follows: TGTGCCAGCAGCTCGAACACAGGGGGAAACACCATATATTTT.